These 27 T cell receptor beta chains originate from one sample sequenced in a study of blood T cell repertoires in COVID-19. Some clones are missing from TCRdb's copy, which holds only in-frame ones; the method was immunoSEQ multiplex PCR. The sample shows tens of thousands of clones, approximately 71% of them seen only once. The sequencing input was peripheral blood. The receptors shown here come from a man in his 70s with COVID-19, enrolled during active disease.

This clone showed up just once. This chain uses TRBV7-3 with TRBJ2-1, with a tentative D call TRBD2 (6 bases). The CDR3 loop spans 15 amino acids. The germline V and J ends were trimmed by 5 bases and 5 bases, with 16 bases remaining between them. Per germline, CDR1 SGHTA and CDR2 FQGTGA. In DNA form, the CDR3 reads TGTGCCAGCAGCCCAGGCAATAGCGGCAACAATGAGCAGTTCTTC. Its protein product is CASSPGNSGNNEQFF.

The chain uses TRBV6-6 and TRBJ1-1; 7 bases are shared with TRBD1. With 6 bases clipped from V and 5 bases from J, the junction kept 15 bases outside the gene matches. CDR3 size: 16 residues. Germline assignment: CDR1 MNHNY and CDR2 SVGAGI (reference sequence). In DNA, the CDR3 is TGTGCCAGCAGCCCCGTGGGTGACAGGGCGTGGACTGAAGCTTTCTTT. Amino acid sequence: CASSPVGDRAWTEAFF.

This chain links TRBV28 with TRBJ1-2, with 11 positions matching TRBD1. This CDR3 contains 16 residues. The V gene's germline CDR1 is MDHEN and CDR2 SYDVKM. J lost 4 bases, V lost 4 bases, and 8 bases had no gene match. CDR3 nucleotides: TGTGCCAGCAGTTCAGCCTCCGGGACAGGGGGCTATGGCTACACCTTC. Protein product: CASSSASGTGGYGYTF.

The chain combines TRBV7-2 with TRBJ2-6; 12 nucleotides match TRBD2. J lost 3 bases, V lost 4 bases, and 1 base had no gene match. CDR1 and CDR2 (germline): SGHTA, FQGNSA. This CDR3 region has 16 residues. Here the CDR3 DNA reads TGTGCCAGCAGCTCTAGCGGGAGGGGTGGGGCCAACGTCCTGACTTTC. This gives the protein CASSSSGRGGANVLTF.

This clone was seen a few times. The chain carries TRBV6-2 or TRBV6-3 and TRBJ2-2; the match to TRBD2 covers 12 bases. Germline V CDR1 and CDR2: MNHEY, SVGEGT. There are 15 residues in the CDR3. The J segment lost 5 bases and the V segment lost 4 bases, leaving 2 bases of the junction unmatched. CDR3 loop: CASSFGLAGTGELFF. CDR3 nucleotides: TGTGCCAGCAGTTTCGGACTAGCGGGAACCGGGGAGCTGTTTTTT.

The chain combines TRBV7-3 with TRBJ2-3, with 9 nucleotides matching TRBD1. CDR1 and CDR2 from the germline V gene are SGHTA and FQGTGA. CDR3 length equals 15 residues. V was clipped by 4 bases and J by 3 bases; unmatched bases: 5. CDR3 loop: CASSSRQGGTDTQYF. In DNA, the CDR3 is TGTGCCAGCAGCTCCAGACAGGGGGGAACAGATACGCAGTATTTT. Complete variable domain (other parts from reference TRBV7-3 and TRBJ2-3): GAGVSQTPSNKVTEKGKYVELRCDPISGHTALYWYRQSLGQGPEFLIYFQGTGAADDSGLPNDRFFAVRPEGSVSTLKIQRTERGDSAVYLCASSSRQGGTDTQYFGPGTRLTVL.

This clone has only one observation. The chain carries TRBV7-8 and TRBJ2-7, with 8 bases lining up with TRBD1. V was pared by 5 bases and J by 4 bases, with 10 bases of the junction left unmatched. Germline CDR1 SGHVS, CDR2 FQNEAQ. The CDR3 consists of 15 residues. DNA of the CDR3: TGTGCCAGCAGCACTCTCACCGGGACAGGTTACGAGCAGTACTTC. This gives the protein CASSTLTGTGYEQYF.

V gene TRBV5-4 combines with J gene TRBJ2-1, with 8 bases that match TRBD1. The V gene's germline CDR1 is SGHNT and CDR2 YYREEE (reference sequence). V lost 0 bases, J lost 7 bases, and 6 bases stayed unmatched. The CDR3 is 15 residues long. The DNA of the CDR3 is TGTGCCAGCAGCTTGGCCGCAGGGGGCAGGAATGAGCAGTTCTTC. It specifies CASSLAAGGRNEQFF.

The J gene is TRBJ2-3, the V gene TRBV2; TRBD2 agrees at 7 bases. The CDR3 loop spans 14 amino acids. Germline CDR1 SNHLY, CDR2 FYNNEI. Losses at the gene ends were 6 bases for V and 0 bases for J; bases not matched to a gene: 3. The CDR3 reads CASRVSGSTDTQYF. The CDR3 nucleotides are TGTGCCAGCAGGGTTAGCGGGAGCACAGATACGCAGTATTTT.

This sequence joins TRBV29-1 and TRBJ2-1, with 8 bases lining up with TRBD2. CDR3 size: 16 residues. CDR1 and CDR2 (germline): SQVTM, ANQGSEA. J gave up 7 bases and V 2 bases, and 13 bases lay outside the gene matches. The CDR3 sequence is CSVELVDGGRRNEQFF. CDR3 nucleotide sequence: TGCAGCGTTGAATTGGTAGATGGCGGGAGGAGGAATGAGCAGTTCTTC.

The chain has TRBV27 and TRBJ1-6; D possibly corresponds to TRBD1 (5 bases). Germline CDR1 MNHEY, CDR2 SMNVEV (reference sequence). This CDR3 is 15 amino acids long. The V end was cut by 2 bases, the J end by 7 bases, with 12 bases between. DNA of the CDR3: TGTGCCAGCAGTTTAGCAGGGCCCAAGAATTCACCCCTCCACTTT. Protein product: CASSLAGPKNSPLHF.

The V gene is TRBV27, the J gene TRBJ2-1, with 9 nucleotides matching TRBD2. The germline CDR1 and CDR2 sequences are MNHEY and SMNVEV (reference sequence). The V and J ends lost 5 bases and 7 bases, in that order; junction bases with no gene match: 12. The CDR3 runs 16 residues. Here the CDR3 reads CASSPQSVAGDNEQFF. The CDR3 DNA sequence: TGTGCCAGCAGTCCCCAAAGTGTAGCGGGAGATAATGAGCAGTTCTTC.

This sequence joins TRBV4-1 and TRBJ1-5; D possibly corresponds to TRBD1 (6 bases). The CDR3 is 15 amino acids. The V end was cut by 0 bases, the J end by 4 bases, with 10 bases between. Per germline, CDR1 MGHRA and CDR2 YSYEKL. CDR3 DNA sequence: TGCGCCAGCAGCCAAGAACAGGGTGGTAATCAGCCCCAGCATTTT. Encoded protein: CASSQEQGGNQPQHF.

The chain has TRBV18 and TRBJ2-3, with 16 nucleotides matching TRBD2. The CDR3 loop spans 19 amino acids. V was clipped by 3 bases and J by 0 bases; unmatched bases: 6. Germline V gene lookup returns CDR1 KGHSH and CDR2 LQKENI. This chain's CDR3 is CASSPGLAGGPLSTDTQYF. In DNA form, the CDR3 reads TGTGCCAGCTCACCGGGACTAGCGGGAGGGCCTCTTAGCACAGATACGCAGTATTTT. The full variable domain, its missing parts supplied by reference TRBV18 and TRBJ2-3, is NAGVMQNPRHLVRRRGQEARLRCSPMKGHSHVYWYRQLPEEGLKFMVYLQKENIIDESGMPKERFSAEFPKEGPSILRIQQVVRGDSAAYFCASSPGLAGGPLSTDTQYFGPGTRLTVL.

V is TRBV19 and J is TRBJ2-7; 7 bases map to TRBD1. The CDR3 spans 14 residues. Germline CDR1 and CDR2: LNHDA and SQIVND (reference sequence). Trimming took 7 bases from V and 0 from J; bases not matched to a gene: 6. The CDR3 nucleotides are TGTGCCAGTAAAGGGGCAGGGGGCTCCTACGAGCAGTACTTC. Its protein is CASKGAGGSYEQYF.

This clone was picked up a small number of times. The chain employs TRBV5-1 and TRBJ1-5; possibly TRBD1 for D (6 bases). The CDR3 is 15 amino acids. V lost 0 bases and J 7 bases, leaving 14 bases between the germline ends. The germline V gene encodes CDR1 SGHRS and CDR2 YFSETQ. Here the CDR3 DNA reads TGCGCCAGCAGCTTGGATCGGGGGGCGGGACAGCCCCAGCATTTT. Amino acids: CASSLDRGAGQPQHF.

The V call is TRBV15, the J call TRBJ2-7, with TRBD2 identical over 10 bases. CDR3 length equals 16 residues. J lost 2 bases, V lost 5 bases, and 9 bases had no gene match. From germline, CDR1 is LNHNV and CDR2 YYDKDF (reference sequence). Here the CDR3 reads CATSPPGTSVAYEQYF. The DNA of the CDR3 is TGTGCCACCAGCCCCCCCGGGACTAGCGTAGCCTACGAGCAGTACTTC.

The V and J genes are TRBV5-1 and TRBJ2-5; 13 bases agree with TRBD2. Germline V gene lookup returns CDR1 SGHRS and CDR2 YFSETQ. After removal of 3 bases from V and 2 bases from J, the junction contained 10 bases not matched to a gene. The CDR3 totals 18 residues. The CDR3, as DNA: TGCGCCAGCAGCTCGCGGCGGACTAGCGGGAGTGGGCAAGAGACCCAGTACTTC. Amino acid sequence: CASSSRRTSGSGQETQYF.

This clone was observed a few times. This chain connects TRBV10-3 to TRBJ2-1; 9 positions match TRBD2. The CDR3 covers 20 residues. The V gene end was trimmed by 5 bases and the J gene end by 2 bases; junction bases not matched to a gene: 19. Germline assignment: CDR1 ENHRY and CDR2 SYGVKD. The CDR3 DNA reads TGTGCCATCAGTTTCCCTCTCGGGGCGGGAGGGCTTTTCGCCTACAATGAGCAGTTCTTC. Encoded protein: CAISFPLGAGGLFAYNEQFF.

This clone was picked up one time. The chain uses TRBV7-9 and TRBJ2-6; D gene ambiguous. The CDR3 consists of 16 residues. V was trimmed by 7 bases and J by 0 bases, leaving 13 bases between them. Germline V lookup: CDR1 SEHNR, CDR2 FQNEAQ (reference sequence). CDR3 DNA: TGTGCCAGCACCCTGGGCAGCCACTCTGGGGCCAACGTCCTGACTTTC. Translating gives CASTLGSHSGANVLTF.

In this sample, this clone turned up a few times. The chain recombines TRBV5-6 with TRBJ2-7, with 14 bases identical to TRBD2. The CDR3 contains 18 residues. After removal of 4 bases from V and 3 bases from J, the junction contained 12 bases not matched to a gene. Per the germline V gene, CDR1 is SGHDT and CDR2 is YYEEEE. The CDR3, as DNA: TGTGCCAGCAGCCCGAGGACTAGCGGGAGGAGATTGGGCTACGAGCAGTACTTC. It yields the protein CASSPRTSGRRLGYEQYF.

This rearrangement joins TRBV30 to TRBJ1-2; unclear D gene. The germline gives CDR1 GTSNPN, CDR2 SVGIG (reference sequence). This CDR3 is 11 amino acids long. V lost 0 bases and J 10 bases, leaving 9 bases between the germline ends. CDR3 coding DNA: TGTGCCTGGAGTGTACACGGGTCCTACACCTTC. Its protein product is CAWSVHGSYTF.

The chain carries TRBV16 and TRBJ2-1, with 7 nucleotides matching TRBD2. This CDR3 region has 18 residues. CDR1 and CDR2 (germline): KGHSY, FQNENV. V was pared by 1 base and J by 4 bases, with 13 bases of the junction left unmatched. CDR3 region: CASSQFPFGRERYNEQFF. The CDR3, as DNA: TGTGCCAGCAGCCAATTCCCCTTTGGGCGGGAGAGGTACAATGAGCAGTTCTTC.

The V call is TRBV13, the J call TRBJ2-1, with D possibly being TRBD2 (6 bases). Trimming took 3 bases from V and 2 from J, leaving 11 bases between them. The germline V gene encodes CDR1 PRHDT and CDR2 FYEKMQ (reference sequence). The CDR3 has 15 residues. Here the CDR3 reads CASSFSGGAYNEQFF. The CDR3 DNA reads TGTGCCAGCAGCTTTAGCGGAGGGGCCTACAATGAGCAGTTCTTC.

This rearrangement joins TRBV19 to TRBJ2-2, with 11 bases lining up with TRBD2. CDR3 length: 15 amino acids. Germline CDR1 reads LNHDA; CDR2 reads SQIVND (reference sequence). V was pared by 4 bases and J by 6 bases, with 4 bases of the junction left unmatched. The CDR3 is CASSNLAGGSGELFF. The DNA of the CDR3 is TGTGCCAGTAGTAATCTAGCGGGAGGCTCCGGGGAGCTGTTTTTT.

The chain couples TRBV21-1 to TRBJ1-3; the table calls TRBD1, which could not be checked here. TRBV21-1 is marked as a pseudogene. The CDR3 contains 15 residues. For the CDR3, the DNA is TGTGCCAGCAGCAAAGGAGACAGCTCTGGAAACACCATATATTTT. This encodes CASSKGDSSGNTIYF.

This chain connects TRBV6-5 to TRBJ1-1; D is possibly TRBD1 (6 bases). Deletions cut 6 bases from V and 1 base from J, with 15 bases between. From germline, CDR1 is MNHEY and CDR2 SVGAGI. There are 15 residues in the CDR3. CDR3 residues: CASRTQGRGNTEAFF. The CDR3 region has the DNA TGTGCCAGCAGGACCCAGGGGAGAGGGAACACTGAAGCTTTCTTT.